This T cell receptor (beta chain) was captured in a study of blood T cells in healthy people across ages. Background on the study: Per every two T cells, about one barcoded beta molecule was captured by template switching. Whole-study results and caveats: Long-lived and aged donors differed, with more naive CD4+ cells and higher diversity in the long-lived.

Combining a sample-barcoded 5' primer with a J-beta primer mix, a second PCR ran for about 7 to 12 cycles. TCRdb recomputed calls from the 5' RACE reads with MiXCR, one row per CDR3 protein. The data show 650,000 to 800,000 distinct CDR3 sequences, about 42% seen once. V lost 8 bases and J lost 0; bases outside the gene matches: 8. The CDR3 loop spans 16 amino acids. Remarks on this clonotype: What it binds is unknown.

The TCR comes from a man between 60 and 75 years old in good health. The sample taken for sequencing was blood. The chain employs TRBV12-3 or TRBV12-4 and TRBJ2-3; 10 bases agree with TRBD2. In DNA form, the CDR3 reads TGTGCCAGCGGCCGGACTAGCGGAGCAAGCACAGATACGCAGTATTTT. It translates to CASGRTSGASTDTQYF.